This TCR beta chain is from a study of type 1 and type 2 diabetes patients. PCR was run on genomic DNA. Multiplex PCR with 30 forward and 13 reverse primers amplified the TCR beta CDR3. TCRdb independently ran MiXCR on the multiplex PCR reads; one entry per CDR3 protein. The sample contains fewer than 350,000 distinct CDR3 sequences, around 47% of which appear only once. This clonotype was detected once. This CDR3 spans 17 amino acids. Trimming at V came to 5 bases and at J to 1 base, leaving 7 bases not matched to a gene. This clonotype originated in a man aged 18 to 29 with type 2 diabetes. The sample consisted of peripheral blood mononuclear cells (PBMCs). The chain has TRBV12-3 or TRBV12-4 and TRBJ1-5; 11 bases match TRBD1. The CDR3 is CASSPRDRGSSNQPQHF. CDR3 nucleotides: TGTGCCAGCAGTCCCCGGGACAGGGGGTCAAGCAATCAGCCCCAGCATTTT.